A selection of T cell receptor beta chains follows, all from one sample in a study of T cell clonotyping in hematopoietic cell transplantation. Repertoires were generated with immunoSEQ multiplex PCR, while TCRdb's copy carries only in-frame clones and drops some. The sample holds roughly 5,400 clones; more than 75% are singletons and the top ten take 3.5% to 5%. This specimen consisted of peripheral blood mononuclear cells, obtained before stem cell transplant. All receptors come from a man aged 55-75 years with acute myeloid leukemia. Some clones in this sample may be carry-over from other donors' samples. Both conserved end residues are part of each CDR3. A D gene is named only where the DNA matches it firmly. A row's size may be missing; if present it is once, few, many or a size class.

V	D	size	J	DNA	CDR3
TRBV7-9	-	-	TRBJ1-2	TGTGCCAGCAGCTTAGTCGGGCCCTATGGCTACACCTTC	CASSLVGPYGYTF
TRBV5-1	-	few	TRBJ2-1	TGCGCCAGCAGGTGGGGGACCTACGCAGACAATGAGCAGTTCTTC	CASRWGTYADNEQFF
TRBV9	TRBD1	once	TRBJ2-5	TGTGCCAGCAGCGTAGGGGGACAGTACCAAGAGACCCAGTACTTC	CASSVGGQYQETQYF
TRBV25-1	-	few	TRBJ1-1	TGTGCCAGCAGTCGTCTGGGGGGGGGCACTGAAGCTTTCTTT	CASSRLGGGTEAFF
TRBV10-3	TRBD1	once	TRBJ2-7	TGTGCCATCAGCCGACAGGGGGATTACGAGCAGTACTTC	CAISRQGDYEQYF
TRBV9	TRBD1	-	TRBJ2-3	TGTGCCAGCAGCTCATCCGGGACAGGGCTAACAGATACGCAGTATTTT	CASSSSGTGLTDTQYF
TRBV5-1	-	-	TRBJ2-3	TGCGCCAGCAGTGTCACACCGTCCACAGATACGCAGTATTTT	CASSVTPSTDTQYF
TRBV7-2	-	once	TRBJ1-4	TGTGCCAGCAGCTCGTACGGGGGGGGATCTGAAAAACTGTTTTTT	CASSSYGGGSEKLFF
TRBV4-1	-	-	TRBJ2-6	TGCGCCAGTCGCAGGGCGGCATCTGGGGCCAACGTCCTGACTTTC	CASRRAASGANVLTF
TRBV7-2	-	-	TRBJ2-7	TGTGCCAGCAGCTTAGATATAGGGCCCTACGAGCAGTACTTC	CASSLDIGPYEQYF
TRBV5-6	TRBD1	few	TRBJ2-7	TGTGCCAGCAGCTTGGGAGGGGGCGGTAGCCACGAGCAGTACTTC	CASSLGGGGSHEQYF
TRBV2	-	-	TRBJ2-3	TGTGCCAGCAGGGAGAATAGCGGAGACACAGATACGCAGTATTTT	CASRENSGDTDTQYF
TRBV15	TRBD1	-	TRBJ1-1	TGTGCCACCAGCATAGGGACAGGTTTTCTTGGCACTGAAGCTTTCTTT	CATSIGTGFLGTEAFF
TRBV6-5	-	-	TRBJ1-4	TGTGCCAGCAGTTACTCGGGGGGGAATGAAAAACTGTTTTTT	CASSYSGGNEKLFF
TRBV27	-	-	TRBJ2-3	TGTGCCAGCAGTTTACAAAGGGAGACAGATACGCAGTATTTT	CASSLQRETDTQYF
TRBV5-1	-	once	TRBJ2-5	TGCGCCAGCAGCTTGGAGGGGCGGGAGACCCAGTACTTC	CASSLEGRETQYF
TRBV5-1	-	-	TRBJ2-7	TGCGCCAGCAGCCCACGGGACAACCTCTACGAGCAGTACTTC	CASSPRDNLYEQYF
TRBV5-1	-	-	TRBJ2-7	TGCGCCAGCAGCTTGGGTTGGACACCTCGCGAGCAGTACTTC	CASSLGWTPREQYF
TRBV7-2	-	-	TRBJ2-7	TGTGCCAGCAGCCCCTCCTACGAGCAGTACTTC	CASSPSYEQYF
TRBV2	-	-	TRBJ2-7	TGTGCCAGCAGTGATCAGGGCGCCTACGAGCAGTACTTC	CASSDQGAYEQYF
TRBV2	-	-	TRBJ1-2	TGTGCCAGCAGCTCAAACTATGGCTACACCTTC	CASSSNYGYTF
TRBV15	-	-	TRBJ2-3	TGTGCCACCAGCAGAATATCCGGGCCCTTCGTGGATACGCAGTATTTT	CATSRISGPFVDTQYF
TRBV6-5	-	-	TRBJ1-2	TGTGCCAGCAGTTACCACCGCGAGGTGGCATATGGCTACACCTTC	CASSYHREVAYGYTF
TRBV4-1	-	-	TRBJ2-7	TGCGCCAGCAGCCAAGATCCCGTATCCTACGAGCAGTACTTC	CASSQDPVSYEQYF
TRBV7-2	-	-	TRBJ1-5	TGTGCCAGCAGCTCCACTAGCAGGGGCAATCAGCCCCAGCATTTT	CASSSTSRGNQPQHF
TRBV2	TRBD1	-	TRBJ2-7	TGTGCCAGTATGACAGGGGCCGGATCCTACGAGCAGTACTTC	CASMTGAGSYEQYF
TRBV6-5	-	-	TRBJ1-2	TGTGCCAGCAGGCCCCCTTGGGGTACTAACTATGGCTACACCTTC	CASRPPWGTNYGYTF
TRBV9	-	-	TRBJ2-3	TGTGCCAGCAGCCCTCCCGTAGATACGCAGTATTTT	CASSPPVDTQYF
TRBV11-2	-	once	TRBJ2-3	TGTGCCAGCAGCCGTATCCGTCATAGCACAGATACGCAGTATTTT	CASSRIRHSTDTQYF